These 28 T cell receptor beta chains were all obtained from the same sample, sequenced in a study of blood T cells in healthy people across ages. A second PCR, run for about 7 to 12 cycles, used a sample-barcoded 5' primer plus a J-beta primer mix. TCRdb called the 5' RACE reads again in MiXCR, with one record for every CDR3 protein. The sample has more than 450,000 distinct CDR3 sequences; about a quarter are singletons. The data also belong to a second study, concerning T cells of mothers and their children.

Sequencing was performed on blood. The receptors were gathered from a boy aged 2 to 10 in good health.

The chain has TRBV5-1 and TRBJ1-1; D is possibly TRBD1 (5 bases). The CDR3 spans 14 residues. Germline values: CDR1 SGHRS, CDR2 YFSETQ. Trimming took 5 bases from V and 13 from J, leaving 24 bases between them. CDR3 residues: CASSLRQGAKTGFF. The DNA for the CDR3 is TGCGCCAGCAGTTTACGTCAGGGCGCAAAGACTGGTTTCTTT.

There are a few counts of this clonotype. The J gene is TRBJ2-5, the V gene TRBV5-1; 12 nucleotides agree with TRBD2. The end of the DNA aligns better with TRBJ2-1, so the J call may be wrong. The V gene's germline CDR1 is SGHRS and CDR2 YFSETQ. The CDR3 is made up of 16 amino acids. For the CDR3, the DNA is TGCGCCAGCAGCTTGGAGCTAGCGGGAGGGGCCAATGAGCAGTTCTTC. This translates into CASSLELAGGANEQFF.

In its sample, this clonotype was seen a few times. The chain joins TRBV29-1 to TRBJ2-4; D perhaps matches TRBD2 (5 bases). Trimming shortened V by 0 bases and J by 0 bases, and 24 bases separated the two germline ends. CDR3 size: 20 residues. Germline V CDR1 and CDR2: SQVTM, ANQGSEA. The CDR3 DNA follows: TGCAGCGTTGAAGATGGCAATTCTGGAATCCGTGGACTAGCCAAAAACATTCAGTACTTC. This encodes CSVEDGNSGIRGLAKNIQYF.

This clonotype was observed a handful of times. This chain joins TRBV12-3 or TRBV12-4 and TRBJ2-6; D gene ambiguous. This CDR3 has 16 residues. The V gene lost 5 bases and the J gene lost 5 bases, with 16 bases spanning the gap. For the CDR3, the DNA is TGTGCCAGCAGTATTAGAACCGCCGGCTGGGCCAACGTCCTGACTTTC. Encoded protein: CASSIRTAGWANVLTF.

The chain has TRBV29-1 and TRBJ2-1, with unresolved D. Germline V gene sequence: CDR1 SQVTM, CDR2 ANQGSEA. Trimming removed 4 bases from V and 7 bases from J, with 5 bases in between. The CDR3 spans 10 residues. In nucleotides, the CDR3 is TGCAGCGTTGGGTCAAATGAGCAGTTCTTC. This codes for CSVGSNEQFF.

This clonotype was seen a handful of times. The CDR3 DNA sequence: TGTGCCAGCAGTGACCGGCAGGGGTTAAATGGCTACACCTTC. Translation: CASSDRQGLNGYTF. This chain uses TRBV2 with TRBJ1-2; tentative D call: TRBD1 (6 bases). The germline gives CDR1 SNHLY, CDR2 FYNNEI. V lost 3 bases, J lost 6 bases, and 14 bases lay in between. This CDR3 has 14 residues.

There are many counts of this clonotype. V is TRBV20-1 and J is TRBJ1-4; the D is unclear. Germline CDR1 reads DFQATT; CDR2 reads SNEGSKA (reference sequence). The CDR3 covers 14 residues. Between the trimmed V and J ends, which lost 2 bases and 4 bases, there was a span of 11 bases. Written as DNA, the CDR3 is TGCAGTGCTAGATTAGGCCAGAATAATGAAAAACTGTTTTTT. It is translated as CSARLGQNNEKLFF.

This clonotype was counted at least ten times. The V and J genes are TRBV2 and TRBJ2-7; possibly TRBD1 for D (5 bases). Between the trimmed V and J ends, which lost 4 bases and 0 bases, there was a span of 10 bases. The germline CDR1 and CDR2 sequences are SNHLY and FYNNEI. This CDR3 has 14 residues. CDR3 in DNA: TGTGCCAGCAGTGCAGGGTCGCTCTCCTACGAGCAGTACTTC. Its protein product is CASSAGSLSYEQYF.

This clonotype was recorded a few times. The chain carries TRBV6-1 and TRBJ2-1, with D maybe TRBD2 (7 bases). Gene TRBJ2-7 matches the end of the DNA better, so the J call may be wrong. CDR3 length equals 17 residues. Germline V gene data show CDR1 as MNHNS and CDR2 as SASEGT. CDR3 DNA: TGTGCCAGCAGAGGGGGGGGCCCGACTAGTCCTACCTACGAGCAGTACTTC. Translating it yields CASRGGGPTSPTYEQYF.

This sequence joins TRBV27 and TRBJ1-2; D possibly corresponds to TRBD1 (5 bases). CDR1 and CDR2 (germline): MNHEY, SMNVEV (reference sequence). With 8 bases removed from V and 14 bases from J, the gap between germline ends came to 21 bases. This CDR3 region has 12 residues. CDR3 nucleotide sequence: TGTGCCAGCCTAATTCCGCAGGGAGTGCTGACCTTC. Translating it yields CASLIPQGVLTF.

This clonotype was counted a few times. This sequence joins TRBV7-2 and TRBJ1-5; no definite D call. The length of the CDR3 is 14 residues. Germline V CDR1 and CDR2: SGHTA, FQGNSA. Trimming removed 1 base at V and 3 bases at J, with 7 bases between. The CDR3 DNA follows: TGTGCCAGCAGCTTAGACGGGTACAATCAGCCCCAGCATTTT. Translation gives CASSLDGYNQPQHF.

In this sample, this clonotype turned up a few times. This chain links TRBV5-5 with TRBJ2-3; D is unclear. V lost 1 base, J lost 5 bases, and 8 bases lay in between. CDR1 is SGHKS, CDR2 YYEKEE, per germline (reference sequence). CDR3 length equals 13 residues. The chain's CDR3 is CASSLTSLDTQYF. The CDR3 coding sequence is TGTGCCAGCAGCTTGACCTCTTTAGATACGCAGTATTTT. Complete variable domain (other parts from reference TRBV5-5 and TRBJ2-3): DAGVTQSPTHLIKTRGQQVTLRCSPISGHKSVSWYQQVLGQGPQFIFQYYEKEERGRGNFPDRFSARQFPNYSSELNVNALLLGDSALYLCASSLTSLDTQYFGPGTRLTVL.

The table lists this clonotype with a few counts. CDR3 bases: TGTGCCAGCAGCTTAGATCAGGGCCTAGCGGGGGGGCGGGATACGCAGTATTTT. Translating it yields CASSLDQGLAGGRDTQYF. V usage is TRBV11-2 and J usage is TRBJ2-3, with TRBD2 identical over 12 bases. The CDR3 has 18 amino acids. Germline CDR1 SGHAT, CDR2 FQNNGV. J lost 6 bases, V lost 0 bases, and 10 bases had no gene match.

The V call is TRBV20-1, the J call TRBJ2-3; D tentatively reads TRBD1 or TRBD2 (6 bases each). The V gene lost 0 bases and the J gene lost 3 bases, with 13 bases spanning the gap. Germline V lookup: CDR1 DFQATT, CDR2 SNEGSKA (reference sequence). CDR3 length: 15 amino acids. The CDR3 protein is CSARDIGGRTDTQYF. The CDR3 DNA sequence: TGCAGTGCTAGAGACATAGGGGGGAGAACAGATACGCAGTATTTT.

This clonotype has only a few counts. The J gene is TRBJ2-7, the V gene TRBV7-6; 7 positions match TRBD2. V dropped 5 bases and J dropped 6; count of bases not matched to a gene: 7. Per the germline V gene, CDR1 is SGHVS and CDR2 is FNYEAQ. The CDR3 has 13 residues. DNA for the CDR3: TGTGCCAGCAGCCATAGACTAGCAGGCGAGCAGTACTTC. Protein: CASSHRLAGEQYF.

This clonotype was counted between two and nine times. For the CDR3, the DNA is TGTGCCATCAGAGCCCGGGACACGTCCTACGAGCAGTACTTC. It yields the protein CAIRARDTSYEQYF. The gene calls are TRBV10-3 and TRBJ2-7, with D possibly TRBD1 on 6 matching bases. The CDR3 is made up of 14 amino acids. V was clipped by 6 bases and J by 1 base, with 13 bases between them. From germline, CDR1 is ENHRY and CDR2 SYGVKD.

This clonotype was observed a handful of times. The CDR3 reads CAGGGAYGYTF. The CDR3 DNA reads TGTGCCGGGGGAGGTGCCTATGGCTACACCTTC. The chain employs TRBV6-6 and TRBJ1-2; a weak D match, TRBD1 (5 bases). With 11 bases removed from V and 4 bases from J, the gap between germline ends came to 11 bases. From germline, CDR1 is MNHNY and CDR2 SVGAGI (reference sequence). The CDR3 runs to 11 residues.

The chain joins TRBV7-3 to TRBJ2-4; D assignment may be TRBD1 or TRBD2 (5 bases each). Deletions cut 2 bases from V and 0 bases from J, with 8 bases between. Germline V gene data show CDR1 as SGHTA and CDR2 as FQGTGA. The CDR3 has 15 residues. The CDR3 region has the DNA TGTGCCAGCAGCTTATTTGGGGGAGCCAAAAACATTCAGTACTTC. Translating gives CASSLFGGAKNIQYF. Supplemented by reference TRBV7-3 and TRBJ2-4, the full variable domain reads GAGVSQTPSNKVTEKGKYVELRCDPISGHTALYWYRQSLGQGPEFLIYFQGTGAADDSGLPNDRFFAVRPEGSVSTLKIQRTERGDSAVYLCASSLFGGAKNIQYFGAGTRLSVL.

The rearrangement uses TRBV7-2 and TRBJ2-5; the D gene is possibly TRBD1 (6 bases). The CDR3 has 15 residues. V lost 6 bases and J 1 base, leaving 15 bases between the germline ends. Germline CDR1 is SGHTA and CDR2 is FQGNSA. The CDR3 protein is CASSPTGILQETQYF. The CDR3 bases are TGTGCCAGCAGTCCTACAGGGATCCTCCAAGAGACCCAGTACTTC.

The chain joins TRBV9 to TRBJ2-4, with TRBD1 matching 7 bases. The germline CDR1 and CDR2 sequences are SGDLS and YYNGEE. Trimming removed 0 bases from V and 1 base from J; junction bases left unmatched: 10. The CDR3 consists of 18 residues. The CDR3 nucleotides read TGTGCCAGCAGCGTAGCTCGGGACAGAAGGAGTGCCAAAAACATTCAGTACTTC. Translated: CASSVARDRRSAKNIQYF.

This clonotype was counted a few times. The CDR3 does not close with the conserved phenylalanine or tryptophan, likely indicating a read error. CDR3 protein: CSVEDAGAASTDTQYL. CDR3 DNA sequence: TGCAGCGTTGAAGACGCGGGGGCTGCTAGCACAGATACGCAGTATCTT. This rearrangement joins TRBV29-1 to TRBJ2-3; TRBD2 is a possible D gene (7 bases). CDR3 length: 16 amino acids. Deletions cut 0 bases from V and 0 bases from J, with 13 bases between. Germline V CDR1 and CDR2: SQVTM, ANQGSEA.

The V call is TRBV7-9, the J call TRBJ2-7; TRBD1 is a possible D gene (5 bases). V lost 6 bases and J lost 1, with 7 bases in between. Looked up from germline, CDR1 is SEHNR and CDR2 is FQNEAQ (reference sequence). CDR3 length equals 12 residues. CDR3 amino acids: CASRSGSYEQYF. The DNA for the CDR3 is TGTGCCAGCAGATCAGGGTCCTACGAGCAGTACTTC.

The chain combines TRBV7-8 with TRBJ2-1; perhaps TRBD1 as D (6 bases). The J call may not be correct, given that the DNA end is closer to TRBJ2-7. Germline assignment: CDR1 SGHVS and CDR2 FQNEAQ. The CDR3 covers 15 residues. The CDR3 is CASNTRGIGPYEQYF. The DNA for the CDR3 is TGTGCCAGCAACACCAGGGGCATTGGGCCCTACGAGCAGTACTTC.

This clonotype was recorded a few times. The rearrangement uses TRBV7-9 and TRBJ2-1; the D gene is possibly TRBD2 (6 bases). The J call may be wrong; the DNA end is better matched by TRBJ2-7. There are 14 residues in the CDR3. CDR1 and CDR2 from the germline V gene are SEHNR and FQNEAQ (reference sequence). CDR3 residues: CASSLGTGVEEQYF. CDR3 coding DNA: TGTGCCAGCAGCTTAGGTACGGGGGTGGAGGAGCAGTACTTC.

The chain links TRBV27 to TRBJ2-3, with D possibly being TRBD1 (5 bases). There are 15 residues in the CDR3. Germline V gene data show CDR1 as MNHEY and CDR2 as SMNVEV (reference sequence). Trimming stripped 2 bases from V and 4 bases from J, with 13 bases between. CDR3 DNA: TGTGCCAGCAGTTTAAGGGGCGTAAGGGCAGATACGCAGTATTTT. Amino acids: CASSLRGVRADTQYF.

This clonotype was counted at least ten times. The V call is TRBV3-1, the J call TRBJ2-7, with D unclear. CDR1 and CDR2 (germline): LGHDT, YNNKEL (reference sequence). The CDR3 covers 12 residues. V was shortened by 1 base and J by 3 bases, with 4 bases between the two germline ends. CDR3 sequence: CASSQGVYEQYF. CDR3 in DNA: TGTGCCAGCAGCCAAGGGGTCTACGAGCAGTACTTC.

This chain connects TRBV9 to TRBJ1-3; the D is unclear. The V end lost 9 bases, the J end lost 3 bases, and 16 bases lay between the germline ends. Germline V CDR1 and CDR2: SGDLS, YYNGEE. This CDR3 contains 14 residues. DNA of the CDR3: TGTGCCATCTCTCGGGCGAAGCGTGGAAACACCATATATTTT. Amino acid sequence: CAISRAKRGNTIYF.

The sample holds a few counts of this clonotype. The chain uses TRBV12-3 or TRBV12-4 and TRBJ2-5; TRBD1 agrees at 11 bases. The CDR3 runs to 15 residues. Losses at the gene ends were 7 bases for V and 7 bases for J; bases not matched to a gene: 11. The CDR3 sequence: CASTSDRGPYGTQYF. CDR3 nucleotide sequence: TGTGCCAGCACCTCGGACAGGGGGCCCTACGGGACCCAGTACTTC.